The clone carrying this TCR beta chain was picked up a small number of times. Its antigen is unknown. cDNA synthesis used the whole RNA isolate, giving expressed TCRB sequences. TCRdb's table, derived via immunoSEQ multiplex PCR, lists solely in-frame clones and lacks some. The sample consists of around 340,000 clones, less than 10% of them appearing once. This specimen belongs to a study of beta chain features in type 1 diabetes. Notes on the study in general: Insertions at VDJ junctions were less frequent in type 1 diabetes patients. These patients also deleted more nucleotides at the same junctions.

The CDR3 contains 15 residues. The V and J ends lost 3 bases and 3 bases respectively, with 14 bases between them. CDR1 and CDR2 (germline): MNHEY, SVGAGI. The clonotype comes from a woman between 18 and 29 years old in good health. The chain has TRBV6-5 and TRBJ1-1; no reliable D call. Sequencing input: central memory CD4+ T cells from blood. CDR3 DNA: TGTGCCAGCAGTTATAGAGCTCCCTCGGACACTGAAGCTTTCTTT. This encodes CASSYRAPSDTEAFF.